This TCR beta chain was profiled in a study of T cell changes during pregnancy in multiple sclerosis. The V gene lost 5 bases and the J gene lost 6 bases, with 17 bases spanning the gap. Germline V gene sequence: CDR1 SGDLS, CDR2 YYNGEE. The CDR3 covers 14 residues. Profiling relied on immunoSEQ multiplex PCR, and the TCRdb table lists in-frame clones only, not all of them. The profile covers some 10,000 clones, with around 89% appearing a single time and approximately 5.1% taken by the ten largest. The rearrangement links TRBV9 to TRBJ1-2, with a tentative D call TRBD1 (6 bases). The clonotype originates from a female donor in good health, enrolled as a control in a pregnancy study. The starting material was CD8+ T cells from peripheral blood mononuclear cells, obtained in the first trimester of pregnancy. The CDR3 here is CASRPNREDHGYTF. DNA of the CDR3: TGTGCCAGCAGACCGAACAGGGAAGATCATGGCTACACCTTC.